One and the same sample provided the 30 T cell receptor beta chains below, sequenced in a study of T cell responses to AZD1222 COVID-19 vaccine. Repertoires were generated with immunoSEQ multiplex PCR, while TCRdb's copy carries only in-frame clones and drops some. The sample consists of roughly 150,000 clones, around 91% of them appearing once. Sequencing used peripheral blood, obtained 28 days after the second AZD1222 dose. These receptors came from an adult who received the AZD1222 COVID-19 vaccine.

In its sample, this clone was seen a few times. The CDR3 DNA is TGTGCCAGCAGCTCTGCCGGGACAGGGTCCTACGAGCAGTACTTC. It specifies CASSSAGTGSYEQYF. V usage is TRBV28 and J usage is TRBJ2-7, with 9 nucleotides matching TRBD1. The germline CDR1 and CDR2 sequences are MDHEN and SYDVKM. The CDR3 has 15 residues. V dropped 6 bases and J dropped 1; count of bases not matched to a gene: 7.

A single count supports this clone. The rearrangement uses TRBV18 and TRBJ2-5; D tentatively fits TRBD1 or TRBD2 (7 bases each). The CDR3 is 14 amino acids. Trimming took 3 bases from V and 4 from J, leaving 12 bases between them. The germline V gene has CDR1 KGHSH and CDR2 LQKENI. As DNA, the CDR3 is TGTGCCAGCTCACCGTCCAGGGGGGGAGAGACCCAGTACTTC. Protein: CASSPSRGGETQYF.

The chain employs TRBV6-5 and TRBJ1-2; D is ambiguous. V dropped 0 bases and J dropped 3 bases, with 11 bases sitting between them. The CDR3 loop spans 15 amino acids. CDR1 is MNHEY and CDR2 is SVGAGI in the germline V gene. The CDR3 reads CASSYSIPAYYGYTF. For the CDR3, the DNA is TGTGCCAGCAGTTACTCGATTCCGGCTTACTATGGCTACACCTTC.

This clone is a singleton in its sample. The rearrangement links TRBV7-2 to TRBJ1-2; D ambiguous. V dropped 1 base and J dropped 4 bases, with 13 bases sitting between them. Germline V gene data show CDR1 as SGHTA and CDR2 as FQGNSA. The CDR3 is 15 amino acids. In DNA form, the CDR3 reads TGTGCCAGCAGCTTAGTAGTAACAGATTCCTATGGCTACACCTTC. Protein sequence: CASSLVVTDSYGYTF.

The chain links TRBV6-2 or TRBV6-3 to TRBJ2-1, with 13 bases lining up with TRBD2. This CDR3 is 18 amino acids long. V lost 3 bases, J lost 6 bases, and 11 bases stayed unmatched. Germline assignment: CDR1 MNHEY and CDR2 SVGEGT. The CDR3 sequence: CASSYGTSGDYYPNEQFF. Here the CDR3 DNA reads TGTGCCAGCAGTTATGGGACTAGCGGGGATTACTACCCCAATGAGCAGTTCTTC.

The V call is TRBV9, the J call TRBJ1-4, with 7 bases that match TRBD1. CDR1 SGDLS and CDR2 YYNGEE come from the germline V gene. The junction had 4 bases not matched to a gene; V was cut back by 3 bases and J by 8 bases. This CDR3 is built from 13 residues. The CDR3 coding sequence is TGTGCCAGCAGCGCAGGACAGGCAGAAAAACTGTTTTTT. Its translation: CASSAGQAEKLFF.

J is TRBJ1-2 and V is TRBV7-8, with D unclear. Germline V gene data show CDR1 as SGHVS and CDR2 as FQNEAQ. The V end lost 3 bases, the J end lost 3 bases, and 5 bases lay between the germline ends. There are 12 residues in the CDR3. CDR3 amino acids: CASSFQDYGYTF. In nucleotides, the CDR3 is TGTGCCAGCAGCTTCCAGGACTATGGCTACACCTTC. Looking up the rest from reference TRBV7-8 and TRBJ1-2 gives the full variable domain: GAGVSQSPRYKVAKRGQDVALRCDPISGHVSLFWYQQALGQGPEFLTYFQNEAQLDKSGLPSDRFFAERPEGSVSTLKIQRTQQEDSAVYLCASSFQDYGYTFGSGTRLTVV.

The V and J genes are TRBV5-5 and TRBJ2-3; weak D call: TRBD1 (5 bases). Trimming removed 4 bases at V and 1 base at J, with 13 bases between. Germline assignment: CDR1 SGHKS and CDR2 YYEKEE (reference sequence). This CDR3 comprises 15 residues. The CDR3 DNA reads as TGTGCCAGCAGCCCCCCCGTGGGGCGCACAGATACGCAGTATTTT. Translating gives CASSPPVGRTDTQYF.

CDR3 coding DNA: TGTGCCAGCAGCTTCGACCGACAGAACACTGAAGCTTTCTTT. Protein: CASSFDRQNTEAFF. V usage is TRBV7-2 and J usage is TRBJ1-1, with D unresolved. Trimming stripped 3 bases from V and 1 base from J, with 9 bases between. The CDR3 totals 14 residues. Germline values: CDR1 SGHTA, CDR2 FQGNSA. The variable domain in full, with the rest retrieved from reference TRBV7-2 and TRBJ1-1, is GAGVSQSPSNKVTEKGKDVELRCDPISGHTALYWYRQSLGQGLEFLIYFQGNSAPDKSGLPSDRFSAERTGGSVSTLTIQRTQQEDSAVYLCASSFDRQNTEAFFGQGTRLTVV.

The chain is built from TRBV4-2 and TRBJ1-2, with 7 bases matching TRBD1. The CDR3 has 16 residues. V gave up 0 bases and J gave up 0 bases; unmatched junction bases: 4. Germline-derived CDR1 and CDR2 are LGHNA and YNFKEQ. The CDR3 loop reads CASSQDRTGPNYGYTF. In DNA form, the CDR3 reads TGTGCCAGCAGCCAAGATCGGACAGGACCTAACTATGGCTACACCTTC.

The chain carries TRBV5-4 and TRBJ2-3; 11 bases fit TRBD2. This CDR3 spans 16 amino acids. Germline CDR1 reads SGHNT; CDR2 reads YYREEE (reference sequence). J lost 0 bases, V lost 8 bases, and 8 bases had no gene match. The CDR3 spells CASGTSGGPSTDTQYF. The DNA for the CDR3 is TGTGCCAGTGGGACTAGCGGAGGCCCGAGCACAGATACGCAGTATTTT.

The rearrangement links TRBV19 to TRBJ1-2, with 7 positions matching TRBD1. The germline V gene encodes CDR1 LNHDA and CDR2 SQIVND (reference sequence). Losses at the gene ends were 7 bases for V and 4 bases for J; bases not matched to a gene: 9. The CDR3 loop spans 14 amino acids. The CDR3 protein is CASTGQVGGYGYTF. The CDR3 DNA is TGTGCCAGTACCGGACAGGTTGGGGGCTATGGCTACACCTTC.

The chain combines TRBV28 with TRBJ2-3; D is perhaps TRBD2 (6 bases). The V end was cut by 5 bases, the J end by 1 base, with 7 bases between. There are 13 residues in the CDR3. Germline lookup yields CDR1 MDHEN and CDR2 SYDVKM. The CDR3 here is CASSGGGTDTQYF. The CDR3 nucleotides are TGTGCCAGCAGTGGCGGGGGCACAGATACGCAGTATTTT.

This chain links TRBV3-1 (or the pseudogene TRBV3-2) with TRBJ1-1; maybe TRBD1 (6 bases). The CDR3 covers 17 residues. V shed 1 base and J shed 5 bases, with 20 bases lying between them. Germline V gene data show CDR1 as LGHDT and CDR2 as YNNKEL (reference sequence). The CDR3 DNA sequence: TGTGCCAGCAGCCAAGTTGCCGGGGGAGGGGGAGGAACTGAAGCTTTCTTT. As protein: CASSQVAGGGGGTEAFF.

CDR3 amino acids: CASSERGSPYEQYF. The CDR3 nucleotides read TGTGCCAGCAGTGAAAGGGGGTCCCCCTACGAGCAGTACTTC. The gene calls are TRBV2 and TRBJ2-7, with D tentatively TRBD1 (6 bases). CDR3 length: 14 residues. Germline V gene lookup returns CDR1 SNHLY and CDR2 FYNNEI. V was trimmed by 2 bases and J by 2 bases, leaving 10 bases between them.

The chain combines TRBV6-2 or TRBV6-3 with TRBJ1-6; TRBD1 agrees at 7 bases. This CDR3 has 14 amino acids. Unmatched junction bases numbered 7, after V lost 7 bases and J lost 7 bases. Germline V lookup: CDR1 MNHEY, CDR2 SVGEGT. CDR3: CASNPDRTNSPLHF. The CDR3 nucleotides read TGTGCCAGCAACCCGGACAGGACCAATTCACCCCTCCACTTT.

The CDR3 DNA is TGTGCCAGCAGTGAATATCCAGGACAGCATTTT. Translated, it gives CASSEYPGQHF. J is TRBJ1-5 and V is TRBV6-1; no clear D. Deletions cut 2 bases from V and 13 bases from J, with 9 bases between. The germline gives CDR1 MNHNS, CDR2 SASEGT. The CDR3 runs to 11 residues.

A note on this clone: This CDR3 is also generated by other DNA sequences in the sample. This chain joins TRBV5-1 and TRBJ2-7; unclear D gene. V lost 1 base to trimming and J lost 2 bases, with 4 bases between them. This CDR3 contains 12 residues. Germline assignment: CDR1 SGHRS and CDR2 YFSETQ. The DNA for the CDR3 is TGCGCCAGCAGCTTGACCACCTACGAGCAGTACTTC. It yields the protein CASSLTTYEQYF. Together with reference TRBV5-1 and TRBJ2-7, the CDR3 gives the full variable domain: KAGVTQTPRYLIKTRGQQVTLSCSPISGHRSVSWYQQTPGQGLQFLFEYFSETQRNKGNFPGRFSGRQFSNSRSEMNVSTLELGDSALYLCASSLTTYEQYFGPGTRLTVT.

This clone was recorded once. The genes are TRBV3-1 (or the pseudogene TRBV3-2) and TRBJ2-3; D ambiguous. The CDR3 totals 13 residues. The V gene's germline CDR1 is LGHDT and CDR2 YNNKEL (reference sequence). V lost 4 bases, J lost 1 base, and 6 bases lay in between. The CDR3 DNA sequence: TGTGCCAGCAGCCTCAGTGGCACAGATACGCAGTATTTT. This sequence encodes CASSLSGTDTQYF.

DNA for the CDR3: TGTGCCATCTGGAATCGGGAGAAGAACACTGAAGCTTTCTTT. Translating gives CAIWNREKNTEAFF. The chain employs TRBV10-3 and TRBJ1-1; D uncertain. V shed 8 bases and J shed 1 base, with 14 bases lying between them. The CDR3 length is 14 residues. Germline V gives CDR1 ENHRY, CDR2 SYGVKD.

This chain connects TRBV30 to TRBJ2-1; D is uncertain. The V end lost 5 bases, the J end lost 1 base, and 12 bases lay between the germline ends. The CDR3 totals 14 residues. Germline lookup yields CDR1 GTSNPN and CDR2 SVGIG (reference sequence). The CDR3 sequence: CAWSGPNSYNEQFF. In DNA form, the CDR3 reads TGTGCCTGGTCTGGACCCAATTCCTACAATGAGCAGTTCTTC.

V is TRBV6-4 and J is TRBJ1-1, with a possible D match to TRBD1 (6 bases). The CDR3 is 20 residues long. Trimming removed 9 bases from V and 1 base from J, with 33 bases in between. Germline V lookup: CDR1 MRHNA, CDR2 SNTAGT. This CDR3 is CARFTKAMPGQSRRNTEAFF. The CDR3 DNA follows: TGTGCCAGATTCACCAAAGCAATGCCCGGACAGTCCCGGAGGAACACTGAAGCTTTCTTT.

This clone was picked up one time. The chain is built from TRBV25-1 and TRBJ1-2; a weak D match, TRBD1 (5 bases). Germline CDR1 MGHDK, CDR2 SYGVNS. The CDR3 spans 12 residues. The V and J ends lost 5 bases and 4 bases respectively, with 8 bases between them. The CDR3 nucleotides are TGTGCCAGCAGTCCAGGGATCTATGGCTACACCTTC. Protein sequence: CASSPGIYGYTF.

J is TRBJ1-3 and V is TRBV12-3 or TRBV12-4; 9 positions agree with TRBD1. V trimming: 6 bases; J trimming: 4 bases; junction bases outside the gene matches: 1. The CDR3 has 13 residues. The CDR3 sequence: CASSGTGGNTIYF. The CDR3 DNA sequence: TGTGCCAGCAGCGGGACAGGGGGAAACACCATATATTTT.

This chain links TRBV24-1 with TRBJ1-2; a possible D gene is TRBD1 (6 bases). CDR3 length equals 14 residues. With 7 bases removed from V and 8 bases from J, the gap between germline ends came to 19 bases. Germline V lookup: CDR1 KGHDR, CDR2 SFDVKD. CDR3 DNA: TGTGCCACCAGGGACAGCCCTGAGTCAAGCGGCTACACCTTC. It specifies CATRDSPESSGYTF.

This chain uses TRBV7-9 with TRBJ1-4; D is undetermined. The CDR3 is 16 amino acids. Trimming shortened V by 5 bases and J by 4 bases, and 17 bases separated the two germline ends. Germline CDR1 and CDR2: SEHNR and FQNEAQ (reference sequence). The CDR3 sequence: CASSPVGDQLNEKLFF. The DNA for the CDR3 is TGTGCCAGCAGCCCCGTTGGAGACCAGCTTAATGAAAAACTGTTTTTT.

At least ten counts were recorded for this clone. V usage is TRBV6-4 and J usage is TRBJ2-2; 7 positions match TRBD1. CDR3 length: 16 amino acids. V lost 3 bases to trimming and J lost 4 bases; unmatched junction nucleotides: 8. Germline V lookup: CDR1 MRHNA, CDR2 SNTAGT. CDR3 in amino acids: CASSESRGSATGELFF. In nucleotides, the CDR3 is TGTGCCAGCAGTGAGTCCAGGGGGTCCGCCACCGGGGAGCTGTTTTTT.

V usage is TRBV10-3 and J usage is TRBJ1-4; D remains unclear. The CDR3 totals 13 residues. V lost 4 bases and J lost 0, with 3 bases in between. Per the germline V gene, CDR1 is ENHRY and CDR2 is SYGVKD. The CDR3 nucleotides read TGTGCCATCAGTGGGACAACTAATGAAAAACTGTTTTTT. The encoded protein is CAISGTTNEKLFF.

This chain joins TRBV6-5 and TRBJ2-7; D gene uncertain. Germline CDR1 is MNHEY and CDR2 is SVGAGI. Trimming cost V 0 bases and J 4 bases, with 13 bases left between them. This CDR3 has 15 residues. The CDR3 region is CASSYSSKGLYEQYF. CDR3 DNA sequence: TGTGCCAGCAGTTACTCGAGTAAAGGGCTTTACGAGCAGTACTTC.

J is TRBJ1-2 and V is TRBV18; TRBD1 aligns across 7 bases. The germline V gene encodes CDR1 KGHSH and CDR2 LQKENI. Trimming took 2 bases from V and 7 from J; bases not matched to a gene: 10. This CDR3 spans 15 amino acids. CDR3 sequence reads: CASSPGATGNGGYTF. As DNA, the CDR3 is TGTGCCAGCTCACCAGGAGCGACAGGGAACGGTGGCTACACCTTC.